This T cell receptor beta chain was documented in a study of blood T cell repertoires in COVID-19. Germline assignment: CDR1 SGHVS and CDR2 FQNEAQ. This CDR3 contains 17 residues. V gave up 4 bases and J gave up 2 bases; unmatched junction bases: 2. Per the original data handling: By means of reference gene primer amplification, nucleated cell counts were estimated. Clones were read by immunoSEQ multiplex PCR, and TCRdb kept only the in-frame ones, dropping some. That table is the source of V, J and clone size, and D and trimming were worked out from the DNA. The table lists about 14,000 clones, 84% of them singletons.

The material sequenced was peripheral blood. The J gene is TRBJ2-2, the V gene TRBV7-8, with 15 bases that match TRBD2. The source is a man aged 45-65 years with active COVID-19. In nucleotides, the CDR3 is TGTGCCAGCAGCTGGGGACTAGCGGGAGGAAACACCGGGGAGCTGTTTTTT. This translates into CASSWGLAGGNTGELFF.